The next 7 T cell receptor beta chains were all read from a single sample in a study of cytomegalovirus exposure and HLA in healthy donors. The assay was immunoSEQ multiplex PCR, and TCRdb's table has in-frame clones only and misses some. The sample records about 250,000 clones, roughly 87% being singletons. Sequenced material: PBMCs. These receptor sequences come from a man between 18 and 35 years old in good health and CMV-seropositive.

The CDR3 loop reads CASSPYQGGTGTVTEAFF. CDR3 in DNA: TGTGCCAGCAGCCCCTACCAAGGAGGGACAGGGACCGTCACTGAAGCTTTCTTT. This chain uses TRBV28 with TRBJ1-1, with TRBD1 matching over 9 bases. The CDR3 is 18 amino acids. Per the germline V gene, CDR1 is MDHEN and CDR2 is SYDVKM. V shed 6 bases and J 4 bases; nucleotides not matched to a gene: 18.

The chain has TRBV10-1 and TRBJ2-7; a weak D match, TRBD1 (6 bases). V was cut by 0 bases and J by 1 base, with 13 bases left in between. Germline values: CDR1 WNHNN, CDR2 SYGVQD (reference sequence). This CDR3 has 16 residues. CDR3 sequence (DNA): TGCGCCAGCAGTGAGTCCCTCGCAGGACAGTCCTACGAGCAGTACTTC. Translation gives CASSESLAGQSYEQYF.

V and J are TRBV9 and TRBJ2-2; D is perhaps TRBD1 or TRBD2 (5 bases each). Trimming removed 0 bases from V and 6 bases from J, with 12 bases in between. The CDR3 runs to 15 residues. Germline V gives CDR1 SGDLS, CDR2 YYNGEE. DNA for the CDR3: TGTGCCAGCAGCGTAGATCATTGGGGGTCCGGGGAGCTGTTTTTT. Translating gives CASSVDHWGSGELFF.

The genes are TRBV14 and TRBJ2-7; possible D gene TRBD2, 6 bases. Trimming shortened V by 2 bases and J by 7 bases, and 12 bases separated the two germline ends. Germline V gene data show CDR1 as SGHDN and CDR2 as FVKESK. The CDR3 is 13 amino acids. This chain's CDR3 is CASSQSRGGEQYF. The CDR3 bases are TGTGCCAGCAGCCAAAGCAGAGGAGGGGAGCAGTACTTC.

CDR3 residues: CAISGAVTDTQYF. In nucleotides, the CDR3 is TGTGCCATCAGTGGGGCAGTCACAGATACGCAGTATTTT. The chain links TRBV10-3 to TRBJ2-3; no clear D. Germline V gives CDR1 ENHRY, CDR2 SYGVKD. The CDR3 spans 13 residues. Trimming took 4 bases from V and 2 from J, leaving 7 bases between them.

The J gene is TRBJ2-5, the V gene TRBV29-1; D is uncertain. The CDR3 covers 13 residues. The V gene lost 2 bases and the J gene lost 0 bases, with 7 bases spanning the gap. The germline gives CDR1 SQVTM, CDR2 ANQGSEA. The CDR3 DNA reads TGCAGCGTTGAACTGGCTAACCAAGAGACCCAGTACTTC. This sequence encodes CSVELANQETQYF.

This clone appeared a few times. The chain carries TRBV18 and TRBJ1-1; D might be TRBD1 (6 bases). CDR1 is KGHSH, CDR2 LQKENI, per germline. V lost 4 bases, J lost 3 bases, and 9 bases lay in between. CDR3 length: 13 residues. The CDR3 DNA sequence: TGTGCCAGCTCACGGTACAGGGACACTGAAGCTTTCTTT. It is translated as CASSRYRDTEAFF.